This TCR beta chain originates from a study of cytomegalovirus exposure and HLA in healthy donors. The PCR made use of 60 Vbeta and 13 Jbeta primers. Methods used by the authors: Among the unique TCR beta chains that a later analysis counted, 70 million to 85 million in all, about 11 million were shared. Repertoires were generated with immunoSEQ multiplex PCR, while TCRdb's copy carries only in-frame clones and drops some. The V and J calls and clone size were taken over from that table, and D and trimming were inferred from the DNA. The sample consists of 150,000 or so clones, approximately 75% of them appearing once. Overall study results and limits: There were over 150 TCR beta chains listed as cytomegalovirus-associated.

V gave up 5 bases and J gave up 5 bases, with 13 bases separating them. The germline V gene encodes CDR1 SGHTA and CDR2 FQGNSA. The length of the CDR3 is 13 residues. With respect to this clone: Its target is not known. Distinct nucleotide sequences in the sample also encode this CDR3.

This chain links TRBV7-2 with TRBJ2-7; D possibly corresponds to TRBD1 (6 bases). Specimen: PBMCs. The clonotype was recovered from a man aged 50 to 59 in good health and CMV-seropositive. DNA for the CDR3: TGTGCCAGCAGCCCAGTGGGGGCGAACGAGCAGTACTTC. It yields the protein CASSPVGANEQYF. Combining the CDR3 with reference TRBV7-2 and TRBJ2-7 gives the whole variable domain GAGVSQSPSNKVTEKGKDVELRCDPISGHTALYWYRQSLGQGLEFLIYFQGNSAPDKSGLPSDRFSAERTGGSVSTLTIQRTQQEDSAVYLCASSPVGANEQYFGPGTRLTVT.